This TCR beta chain was sequenced for a study of blood T cell repertoires in COVID-19. The CDR3 has 14 residues. Germline values: CDR1 KGHSH, CDR2 LQKENI. V lost 3 bases and J 5 bases, leaving 13 bases between the germline ends. The study recruited people aged roughly 18 to 100 years across approximately 24 US areas. In assigning cohorts, the study relied on participant-reported clinical history. Per the study methods: How many nucleated cells were present was estimated from reference gene primer amplification. Profiled with immunoSEQ multiplex PCR; TCRdb holds only in-frame clones, not every one. The DNA was the basis for D and trimming; V, J and clone size are from that table. Among around 300,000 clones listed, 88% were seen once.

The sequencing input was PBMCs or T cells enriched from blood (not recorded which). J is TRBJ2-5 and V is TRBV18; perhaps TRBD1 as D (5 bases). This receptor was taken from a woman aged 25 to 39 who had recovered from COVID-19. The CDR3 region has the DNA TGTGCCAGCTCACCCCCGGACATCAGGGAGACCCAGTACTTC. The encoded protein is CASSPPDIRETQYF.